This T cell receptor (beta chain) was sequenced in a study of CD8+ T cells in alopecia areata. The sequencing template was cDNA reverse transcribed from extracted RNA. Clones were read by immunoSEQ multiplex PCR, and TCRdb kept only the in-frame ones, dropping some. Here the sample spans 65,000 to 90,000 clones, roughly half being singletons. Sample: NKG2D-high CD8+ T cells sorted from blood. The sequence came from a human donor with alopecia areata.

CDR3 amino acids: CASSYSQGYSYNEQFF. Here the CDR3 DNA reads TGTGCCAGCAGTTACTCGCAGGGCTACTCCTACAATGAGCAGTTCTTC. The chain employs TRBV6-6 and TRBJ2-1; TRBD1 might be the D (5 bases). The CDR3 has 16 amino acids. V lost 0 bases and J 0 bases, leaving 9 bases between the germline ends. Germline V gene data show CDR1 as MNHNY and CDR2 as SVGAGI (reference sequence).